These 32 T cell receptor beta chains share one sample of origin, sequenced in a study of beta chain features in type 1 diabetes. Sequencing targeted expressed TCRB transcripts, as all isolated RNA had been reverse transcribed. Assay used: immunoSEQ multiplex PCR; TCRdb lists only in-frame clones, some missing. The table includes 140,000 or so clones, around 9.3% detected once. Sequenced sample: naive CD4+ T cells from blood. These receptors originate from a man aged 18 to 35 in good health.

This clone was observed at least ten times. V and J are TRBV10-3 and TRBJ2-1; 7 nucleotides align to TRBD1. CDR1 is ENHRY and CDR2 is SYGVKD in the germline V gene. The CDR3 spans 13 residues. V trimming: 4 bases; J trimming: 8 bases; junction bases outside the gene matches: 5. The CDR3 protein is CAISGQGRDEQFF. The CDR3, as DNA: TGTGCCATCAGTGGACAGGGCCGAGATGAGCAGTTCTTC.

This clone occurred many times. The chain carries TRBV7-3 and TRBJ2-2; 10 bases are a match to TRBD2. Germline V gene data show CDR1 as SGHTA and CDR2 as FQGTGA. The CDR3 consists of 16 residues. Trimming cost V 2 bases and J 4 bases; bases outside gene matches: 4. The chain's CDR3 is CASSLQAGGPTGELFF. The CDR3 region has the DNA TGTGCCAGCAGCTTACAAGCGGGGGGGCCCACCGGGGAGCTGTTTTTT.

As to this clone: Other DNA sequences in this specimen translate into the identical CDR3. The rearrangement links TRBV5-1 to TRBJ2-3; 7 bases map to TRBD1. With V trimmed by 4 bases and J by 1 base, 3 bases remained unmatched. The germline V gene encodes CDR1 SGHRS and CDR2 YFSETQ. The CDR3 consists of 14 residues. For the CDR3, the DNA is TGCGCCAGCAGCCCCGGACAGGGCACAGATACGCAGTATTTT. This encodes CASSPGQGTDTQYF.

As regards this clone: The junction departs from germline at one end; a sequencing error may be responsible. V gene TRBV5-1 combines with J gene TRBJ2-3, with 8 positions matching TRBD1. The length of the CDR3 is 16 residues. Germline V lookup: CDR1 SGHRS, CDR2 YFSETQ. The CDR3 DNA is TGCGCCAGCAGCCAGCAGGGGGCCCCTGGCACACATACGCAGTATTTT. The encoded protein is CASSQQGAPGTHTQYF.

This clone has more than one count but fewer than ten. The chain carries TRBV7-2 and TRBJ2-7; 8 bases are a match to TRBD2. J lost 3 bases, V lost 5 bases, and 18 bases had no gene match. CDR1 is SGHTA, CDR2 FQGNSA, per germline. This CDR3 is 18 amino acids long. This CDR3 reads CASSPPALLAGLYYEQYF. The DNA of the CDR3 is TGTGCCAGCAGCCCCCCGGCCCTCCTAGCGGGCCTATACTACGAGCAGTACTTC. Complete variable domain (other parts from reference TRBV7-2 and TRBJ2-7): GAGVSQSPSNKVTEKGKDVELRCDPISGHTALYWYRQSLGQGLEFLIYFQGNSAPDKSGLPSDRFSAERTGGSVSTLTIQRTQQEDSAVYLCASSPPALLAGLYYEQYFGPGTRLTVT.

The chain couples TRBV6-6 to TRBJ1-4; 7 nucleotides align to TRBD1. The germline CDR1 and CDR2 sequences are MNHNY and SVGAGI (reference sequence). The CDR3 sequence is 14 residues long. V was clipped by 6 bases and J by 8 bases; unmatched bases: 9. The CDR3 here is CASRLTGLAEKLFF. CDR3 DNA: TGTGCCAGCAGGCTGACAGGGTTGGCGGAAAAACTGTTTTTT.

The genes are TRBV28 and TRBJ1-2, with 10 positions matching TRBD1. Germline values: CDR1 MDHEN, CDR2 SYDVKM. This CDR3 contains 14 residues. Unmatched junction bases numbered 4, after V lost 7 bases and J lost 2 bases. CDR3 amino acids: CASTPGQGNYGYTF. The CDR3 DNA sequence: TGTGCCAGCACCCCGGGACAGGGGAACTATGGCTACACCTTC.

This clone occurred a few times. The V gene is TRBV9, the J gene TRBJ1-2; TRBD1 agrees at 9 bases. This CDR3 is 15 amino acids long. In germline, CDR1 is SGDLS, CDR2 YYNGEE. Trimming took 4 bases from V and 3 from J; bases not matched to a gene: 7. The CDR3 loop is CASSTRTGEDYGYTF. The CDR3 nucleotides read TGTGCCAGCAGCACCCGGACAGGGGAGGACTATGGCTACACCTTC.

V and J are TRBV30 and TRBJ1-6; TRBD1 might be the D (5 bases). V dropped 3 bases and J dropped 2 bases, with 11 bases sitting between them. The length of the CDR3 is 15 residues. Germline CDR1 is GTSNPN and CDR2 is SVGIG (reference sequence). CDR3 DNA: TGTGCCTGGAGGGGGGGAGTCGCCTATAATTCACCCCTCCACTTT. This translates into CAWRGGVAYNSPLHF.

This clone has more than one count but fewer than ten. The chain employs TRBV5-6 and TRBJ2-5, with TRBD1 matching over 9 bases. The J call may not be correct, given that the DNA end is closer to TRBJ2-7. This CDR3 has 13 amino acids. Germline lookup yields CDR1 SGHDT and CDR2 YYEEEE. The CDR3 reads CASSPGTGNEQYF. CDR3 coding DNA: TGTGCCAGCAGCCCCGGGACAGGGAACGAGCAGTACTTC.

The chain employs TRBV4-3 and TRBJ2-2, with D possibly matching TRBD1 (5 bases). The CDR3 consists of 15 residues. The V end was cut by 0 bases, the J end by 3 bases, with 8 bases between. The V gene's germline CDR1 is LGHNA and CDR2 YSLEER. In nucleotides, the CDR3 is TGCGCCAGCAGCCAAGAGGACACCTACACCGGGGAGCTGTTTTTT. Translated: CASSQEDTYTGELFF.

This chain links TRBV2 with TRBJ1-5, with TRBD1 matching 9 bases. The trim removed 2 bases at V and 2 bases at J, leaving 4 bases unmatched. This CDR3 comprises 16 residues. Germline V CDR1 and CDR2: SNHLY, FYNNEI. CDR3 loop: CASSENRGPGNQPQHF. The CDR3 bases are TGTGCCAGCAGTGAAAACAGGGGGCCGGGCAATCAGCCCCAGCATTTT.

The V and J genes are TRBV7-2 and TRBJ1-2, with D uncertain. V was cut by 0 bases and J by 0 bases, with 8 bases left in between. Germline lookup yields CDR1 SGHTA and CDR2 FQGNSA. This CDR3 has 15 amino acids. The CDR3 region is CASSLALATNYGYTF. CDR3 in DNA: TGTGCCAGCAGCTTAGCGCTGGCCACTAACTATGGCTACACCTTC. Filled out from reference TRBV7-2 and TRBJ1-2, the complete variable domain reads GAGVSQSPSNKVTEKGKDVELRCDPISGHTALYWYRQSLGQGLEFLIYFQGNSAPDKSGLPSDRFSAERTGGSVSTLTIQRTQQEDSAVYLCASSLALATNYGYTFGSGTRLTVV.

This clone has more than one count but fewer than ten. DNA for the CDR3: TGTGCCAGCAGGTCCGGTCCCCTATCCACCTTC. Protein product: CASRSGPLSTF. This chain links TRBV28 with TRBJ1-2; the D is unclear. The V gene lost 6 bases and the J gene lost 13 bases, with 15 bases spanning the gap. From germline, CDR1 is MDHEN and CDR2 SYDVKM. CDR3 length equals 11 residues.

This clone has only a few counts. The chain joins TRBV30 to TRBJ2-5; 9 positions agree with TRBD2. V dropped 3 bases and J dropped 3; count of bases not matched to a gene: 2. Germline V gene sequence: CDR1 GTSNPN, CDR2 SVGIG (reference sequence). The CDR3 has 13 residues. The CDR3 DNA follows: TGTGCCTGGAGAAGCGGGGGGAAAGAGACCCAGTACTTC. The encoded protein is CAWRSGGKETQYF.

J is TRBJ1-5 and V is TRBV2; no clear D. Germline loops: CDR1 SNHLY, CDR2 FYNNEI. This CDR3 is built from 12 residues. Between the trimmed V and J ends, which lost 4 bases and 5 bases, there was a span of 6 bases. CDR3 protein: CASSGRDQPQHF. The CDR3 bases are TGTGCCAGCAGTGGAAGAGATCAGCCCCAGCATTTT.

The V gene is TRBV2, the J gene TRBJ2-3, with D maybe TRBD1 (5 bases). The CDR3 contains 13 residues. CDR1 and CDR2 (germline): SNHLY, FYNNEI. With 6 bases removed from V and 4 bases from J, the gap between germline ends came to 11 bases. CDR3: CASRQQVADTQYF. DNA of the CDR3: TGTGCCAGCAGACAACAGGTTGCAGATACGCAGTATTTT.

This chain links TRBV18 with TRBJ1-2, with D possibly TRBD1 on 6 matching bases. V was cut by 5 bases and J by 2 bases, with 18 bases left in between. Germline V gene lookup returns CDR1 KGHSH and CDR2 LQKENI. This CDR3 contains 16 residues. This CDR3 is CASSKNREDRNYGYTF. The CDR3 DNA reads TGTGCCAGCTCAAAGAACAGGGAAGACCGGAACTATGGCTACACCTTC.

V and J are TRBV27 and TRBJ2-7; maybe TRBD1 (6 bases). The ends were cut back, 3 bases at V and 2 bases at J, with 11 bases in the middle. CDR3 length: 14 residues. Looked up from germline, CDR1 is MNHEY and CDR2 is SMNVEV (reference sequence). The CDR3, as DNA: TGTGCCAGCAGTTTCTCACAGGGCCCCTACGAGCAGTACTTC. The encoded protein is CASSFSQGPYEQYF.

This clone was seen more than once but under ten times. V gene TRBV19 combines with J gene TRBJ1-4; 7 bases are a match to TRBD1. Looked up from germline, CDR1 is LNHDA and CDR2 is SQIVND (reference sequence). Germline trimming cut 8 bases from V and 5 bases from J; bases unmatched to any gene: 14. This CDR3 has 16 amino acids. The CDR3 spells CASEKTPGGINEKLFF. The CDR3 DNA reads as TGTGCCAGTGAAAAAACGCCAGGGGGTATCAATGAAAAACTGTTTTTT.

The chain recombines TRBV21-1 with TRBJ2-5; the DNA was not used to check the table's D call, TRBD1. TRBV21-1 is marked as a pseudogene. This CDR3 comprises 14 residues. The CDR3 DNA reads TGTGCCAGCAGTAAAGGTGCAGAAAAAGAGACCCAGTACTTC. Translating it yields CASSKGAEKETQYF.

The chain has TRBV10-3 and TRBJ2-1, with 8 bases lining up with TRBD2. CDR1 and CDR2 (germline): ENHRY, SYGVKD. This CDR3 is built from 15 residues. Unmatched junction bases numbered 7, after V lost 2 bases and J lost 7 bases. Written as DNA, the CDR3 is TGTGCCATCAGTGAGACACGGGGGGGCACGAATGAGCAGTTCTTC. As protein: CAISETRGGTNEQFF.

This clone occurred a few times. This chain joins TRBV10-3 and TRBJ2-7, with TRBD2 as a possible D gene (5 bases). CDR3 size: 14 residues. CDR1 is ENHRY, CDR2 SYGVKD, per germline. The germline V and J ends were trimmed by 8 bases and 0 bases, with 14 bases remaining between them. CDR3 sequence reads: CAISGGPSSYEQYF. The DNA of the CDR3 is TGTGCCATCTCGGGCGGGCCTAGCTCCTACGAGCAGTACTTC.

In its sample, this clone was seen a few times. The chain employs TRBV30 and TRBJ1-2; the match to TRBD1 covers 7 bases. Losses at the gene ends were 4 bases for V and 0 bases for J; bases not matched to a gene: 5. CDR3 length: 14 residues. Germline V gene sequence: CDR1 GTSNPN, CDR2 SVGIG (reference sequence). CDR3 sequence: CAWNSGTANYGYTF. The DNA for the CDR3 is TGTGCCTGGAACTCCGGGACAGCTAACTATGGCTACACCTTC. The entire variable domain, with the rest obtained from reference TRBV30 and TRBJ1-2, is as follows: SQTIHQWPATLVQPVGSPLSLECTVEGTSNPNLYWYRQAAGRGLQLLFYSVGIGQISSEVPQNLSASRPQDRQFILSSKKLLLSDSGFYLCAWNSGTANYGYTFGSGTRLTVV.

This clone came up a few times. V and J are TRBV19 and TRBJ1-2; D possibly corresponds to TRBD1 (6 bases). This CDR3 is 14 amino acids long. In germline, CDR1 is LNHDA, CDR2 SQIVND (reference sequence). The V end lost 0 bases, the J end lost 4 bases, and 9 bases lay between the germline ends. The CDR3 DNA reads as TGTGCCAGTAGTATAGACGGACAGCTCTATGGCTACACCTTC. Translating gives CASSIDGQLYGYTF.

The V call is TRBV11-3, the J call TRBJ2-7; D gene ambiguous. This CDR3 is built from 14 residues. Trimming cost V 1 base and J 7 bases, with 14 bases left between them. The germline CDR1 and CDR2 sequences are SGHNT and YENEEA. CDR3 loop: CASSLGPAVTEQYF. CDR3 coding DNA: TGTGCCAGCAGCTTAGGACCGGCGGTAACAGAGCAGTACTTC. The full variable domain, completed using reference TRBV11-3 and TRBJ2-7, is EAGVVQSPRYKIIEKKQPVAFWCNPISGHNTLYWYLQNLGQGPELLIRYENEEAVDDSQLPKDRFSAERLKGVDSTLKIQPAELGDSAVYLCASSLGPAVTEQYFGPGTRLTVT.

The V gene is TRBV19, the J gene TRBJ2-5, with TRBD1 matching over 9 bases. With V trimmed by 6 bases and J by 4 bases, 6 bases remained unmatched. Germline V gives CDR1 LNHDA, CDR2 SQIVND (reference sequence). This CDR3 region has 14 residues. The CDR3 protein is CASRTGGMGETQYF. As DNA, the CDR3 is TGTGCCAGTAGGACAGGGGGGATGGGAGAGACCCAGTACTTC.

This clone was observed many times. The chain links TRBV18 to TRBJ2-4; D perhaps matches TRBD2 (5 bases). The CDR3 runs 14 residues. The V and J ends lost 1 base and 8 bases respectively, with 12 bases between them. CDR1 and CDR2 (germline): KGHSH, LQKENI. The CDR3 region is CASSPQPEGDIQYF. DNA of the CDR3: TGTGCCAGCTCACCACAGCCTGAGGGAGACATTCAGTACTTC.

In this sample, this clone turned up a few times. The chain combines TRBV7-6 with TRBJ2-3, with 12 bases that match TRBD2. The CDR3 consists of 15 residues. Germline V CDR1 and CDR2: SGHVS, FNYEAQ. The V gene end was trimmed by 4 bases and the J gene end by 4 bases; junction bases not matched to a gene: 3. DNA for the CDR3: TGTGCCAGCAGCTCCGGACTAGCGGGGTCAGATACGCAGTATTTT. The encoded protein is CASSSGLAGSDTQYF.

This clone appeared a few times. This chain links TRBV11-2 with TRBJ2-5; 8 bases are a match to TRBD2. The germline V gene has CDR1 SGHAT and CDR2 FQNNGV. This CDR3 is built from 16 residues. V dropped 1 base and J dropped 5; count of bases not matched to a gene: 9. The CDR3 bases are TGTGCCAGCAGCTTAGTGGTCGGGGGGGCTGAGGAGACCCAGTACTTC. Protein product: CASSLVVGGAEETQYF.

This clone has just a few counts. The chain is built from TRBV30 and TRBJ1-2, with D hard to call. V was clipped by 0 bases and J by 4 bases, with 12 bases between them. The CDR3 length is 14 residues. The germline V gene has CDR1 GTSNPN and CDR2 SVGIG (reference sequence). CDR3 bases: TGTGCCTGGAGTGTGGGCGGGGAGGCCTATGGCTACACCTTC. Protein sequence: CAWSVGGEAYGYTF.

CDR3 in amino acids: CASRAPASYNEQFF. Here the CDR3 DNA reads TGTGCCAGCCGAGCGCCGGCGTCCTACAATGAGCAGTTCTTC. This rearrangement joins TRBV6-1 to TRBJ2-1, with D unclear. Germline V gene sequence: CDR1 MNHNS, CDR2 SASEGT. V was trimmed by 8 bases and J by 1 base, leaving 12 bases between them. This CDR3 spans 14 amino acids.